This T cell receptor beta chain was captured in a study of shared clonotypes between healthy human individuals. About the research overall: The people who gave samples were a couple of women and a few men aged 18 to 49.

Measured with immunoSEQ multiplex PCR; TCRdb has only the in-frame clones, and not every one. The sample lists around 500,000 clones, around 75% occurring once. All participating donors were Caucasian adults from Nashville, Tennessee. This clone was detected ten times or more. The CDR3 length is 17 residues. Losses at the gene ends were 5 bases for V and 4 bases for J; bases not matched to a gene: 12. Per the germline V gene, CDR1 is LNHDA and CDR2 is SQIVND (reference sequence). The rearrangement links TRBV19 to TRBJ2-1; TRBD1 aligns across 9 bases. This sequence was found in a woman aged 40-49 years in good health. Some clones in this sample may be carry-over from other donors' samples. Sample: PBMCs. The CDR3 coding sequence is TGTGCCAGTAGTGCCAGGGAGGGACAGGGCGCTTACAATGAGCAGTTCTTC. It yields the protein CASSAREGQGAYNEQFF.